This is a list of T cell receptor beta chains from one sample in a study of early T cells in non-severe SARS-CoV-2 infection. TCRdb reprocessed the 5' RACE reads with MiXCR, giving one entry per CDR3 protein. Of approximately 88,000 distinct CDR3 sequences detected, around 13% appear once; the ten largest clones hold 1.4%. Sequencing was performed on whole blood. Receptors were obtained from an adult who was a healthcare worker with PCR-confirmed SARS-CoV-2 infection or an uninfected control (not recorded which). Both conserved end residues are part of each CDR3. Fields, in order: V gene, J gene, D gene, CDR3 length, clone size, CDR3 DNA, CDR3 protein. D genes are given only for firm matches. Size tells how often a clone was seen (once, few, many) or the class of an expanded clone, and some rows leave it out.

TRBV29-1	TRBJ2-1	.	13	few	TGCAGCGTTGATGGGGGAGCCTACAATGAGCAGTTCTTC	CSVDGGAYNEQFF
TRBV4-3	TRBJ1-2	TRBD1	11	few	TGCGCCAGCAGCTCACAGGGGTTCTACACCTTC	CASSSQGFYTF
TRBV20-1	TRBJ2-3	.	16	few	TGCAGTGCTAGAGAAGGGCGCCTCGACAGCACAGATACGCAGTATTTT	CSAREGRLDSTDTQYF
TRBV6-2/TRBV6-3	TRBJ2-6	TRBD1	17	.	TGTGCCAGCAGCCCGGGACAGATCAGCTCTGGGGCCAACGTCCTGACTTTC	CASSPGQISSGANVLTF
TRBV4-3	TRBJ2-7	.	13	.	TGCGCCAGCAGCCAAAGGACTAACTACGAGCAGTACTTC	CASSQRTNYEQYF
TRBV20-1	TRBJ2-7	TRBD1	15	few	TGCAGTGCTAGAGTACCAGGGGGCACGGACTACGAGCAGTACTTC	CSARVPGGTDYEQYF
TRBV2	TRBJ2-5	TRBD2	14	.	TGTGCCAGCACAGCCCCCTCCGCGGGAGGGACCCAGTACTTC	CASTAPSAGGTQYF
TRBV7-2	TRBJ1-4	.	15	many	TGTGCCAGCAGTTTGGGGGGATCCGGGATCGAAAAACTGTTTTTT	CASSLGGSGIEKLFF
TRBV29-1	TRBJ1-1	.	13	many	TGCAGCGTCGCGAAGTCTGTGAACACTGAAGCTTTCTTT	CSVAKSVNTEAFF
TRBV12-3/TRBV12-4	TRBJ1-1	.	13	few	TGTGCCAGGATGGGTAAGGGGCACACTGAAGCTTTCTTT	CARMGKGHTEAFF
TRBV12-3/TRBV12-4	TRBJ2-1	.	13	few	TGTGCCAGCAGCCTTAACCGACACAATGAGCAGTTCTTC	CASSLNRHNEQFF
TRBV7-9	TRBJ2-1	.	16	few	TGTGCCAGCAGCTTACAGGTATTGTCCCGGGCAGGTGAGCAGTTCTTC	CASSLQVLSRAGEQFF
TRBV25-1	TRBJ2-1	TRBD2	14	few	TGTGCCAGCACTCTAAGCGGGGGTGGCAATGAGCAGTTCTTC	CASTLSGGGNEQFF
TRBV20-1	TRBJ2-3	.	14	.	TGCAGTGCTAGCGAAATAGGGGGAGGGCAATCGCAGTATTTT	CSASEIGGGQSQYF
TRBV3-1	TRBJ2-7	.	13	many	TGTGCCAGCAGCCAGGCGGGTAACTACGAGCAGTACTTC	CASSQAGNYEQYF
TRBV3-1	TRBJ2-5	TRBD2	15	.	TGTGCCAGCAGCCATCGTAGCGGGGAGGGAGAGACCCAGTACTTC	CASSHRSGEGETQYF
TRBV28	TRBJ1-2	.	12	few	TGTGCCAGCAGTGATGGGCACTATGGCTACACCTTC	CASSDGHYGYTF
TRBV6-6	TRBJ2-4	TRBD1	17	.	TGTGCCAGCAGTCTCCCTAAGACAGGGGGGGACAAAAACATTCAGTACTTC	CASSLPKTGGDKNIQYF
TRBV6-5	TRBJ1-2	.	14	few	TGTGCCAGCAGCACGGACAGTCAATCCTATGGCTACACCTTC	CASSTDSQSYGYTF
TRBV9	TRBJ1-1	.	9	.	TGTGCCAGCAGCCCGGGACACCAATTT	CASSPGHQF
TRBV19	TRBJ1-2	TRBD1	15	many	TGTGCCAGTTGCTACGGACAGGGCTATGGGTATGGCTACACCTTC	CASCYGQGYGYGYTF
TRBV7-9	TRBJ2-5	.	14	.	TGTGCCAGCAGCTTAGCATCCGGCCGAGAGACCCAGTACTTC	CASSLASGRETQYF
TRBV7-2	TRBJ2-2	TRBD2	16	few	TGTGCCAGCAGCTTAGCCCGGGGGGTGGGCACCGGGGAGCTGTTTTTT	CASSLARGVGTGELFF
TRBV6-1	TRBJ2-2	TRBD1	15	many	TGTGCCAGAAACGGGACAGGGGCGAACACCGGGGAGCTGTTTTTT	CARNGTGANTGELFF
TRBV7-2	TRBJ2-1	TRBD2	16	many	TGTGCCAGCAGCTTAGGGGCGGGGCTAGCGGGCAATGAGCAGTTCTTC	CASSLGAGLAGNEQFF
TRBV27	TRBJ2-1	.	15	few	TGTGCCAGCAGTTCCCGGTTACTAAGTTACAATGAGCAGTTCTTC	CASSSRLLSYNEQFF
TRBV7-9	TRBJ1-2	.	16	.	TGTGCCAGCAGCTTAGGCGAACTCAGAACTAGCTATGGCTACACCTTC	CASSLGELRTSYGYTF
TRBV27	TRBJ1-2	TRBD1	16	.	TGTGCCAGCAGTTTCCGATCAGGGGGGGCTGGCTATGGCTACACCTTC	CASSFRSGGAGYGYTF
TRBV29-1	TRBJ2-7	TRBD1	14	.	TGCAGCGTTGCGACAGGGTTAGTCTCCTACGAGCAGTACTTC	CSVATGLVSYEQYF
TRBV6-2/TRBV6-3	TRBJ1-5	TRBD1	16	.	TGTGCCAGCAGTTACTCCCGGACAGGGAGCAATCAGCCCCAGCATTTT	CASSYSRTGSNQPQHF
TRBV20-1	TRBJ2-3	TRBD1	15	.	TGCAGTGCTAGCGCTTTGGACAGGGGGGGAGATACGCAGTATTTT	CSASALDRGGDTQYF
TRBV5-1	TRBJ2-6	.	13	.	TGCGCCAGCAGTTTTGCTGGGGCCAACGTCCTGACTTTC	CASSFAGANVLTF
TRBV18	TRBJ1-3	TRBD1	16	.	TGTGCCAGCTCACACCTGAGGACAGGGAGTAGTAACACCATATATTTT	CASSHLRTGSSNTIYF
TRBV5-1	TRBJ1-1	.	13	.	TGCGCCAGCAGCTGGACGGAAGACACTGAAGCTTTCTTT	CASSWTEDTEAFF
TRBV11-2	TRBJ2-4	.	15	many	TGTGCCAGCAGCTTATACCGTAATGCCAAAAACATTCAGTACTTC	CASSLYRNAKNIQYF
TRBV30	TRBJ2-7	TRBD1	12	few	TGTGCCTGGAGCCGACAGGGGAGCGAGCAGTACTTC	CAWSRQGSEQYF
TRBV20-1	TRBJ2-2	TRBD2	16	many	TGCAGTGCCCCTGGACTAGCGGGGCCCGCCACCGGGGAGCTGTTTTTT	CSAPGLAGPATGELFF
TRBV29-1	TRBJ2-1	.	13	.	TGCAGCGCCCGGACCCAGGCTGGATATGAGCAGTTCTTC	CSARTQAGYEQFF
TRBV5-1	TRBJ1-1	TRBD1	16	.	TGCGCCAGCAGCCTGGACCCGGGACAGGCGAACACTGAAGCTTTCTTT	CASSLDPGQANTEAFF
TRBV27	TRBJ2-7	.	14	.	TGTGCCAGCAGTTCGGGGGCAGGGGCCTACGAGCAGTACTTC	CASSSGAGAYEQYF
TRBV18	TRBJ1-2	.	14	.	TGTGCCAGCTCACCAGCCGACAGGACTTATGGCTACACCTTC	CASSPADRTYGYTF
TRBV4-1	TRBJ1-1	.	15	few	TGCGCCAGCAGCCAAGATAAGCCCAAGGACACTGAAGCTTTCTTT	CASSQDKPKDTEAFF